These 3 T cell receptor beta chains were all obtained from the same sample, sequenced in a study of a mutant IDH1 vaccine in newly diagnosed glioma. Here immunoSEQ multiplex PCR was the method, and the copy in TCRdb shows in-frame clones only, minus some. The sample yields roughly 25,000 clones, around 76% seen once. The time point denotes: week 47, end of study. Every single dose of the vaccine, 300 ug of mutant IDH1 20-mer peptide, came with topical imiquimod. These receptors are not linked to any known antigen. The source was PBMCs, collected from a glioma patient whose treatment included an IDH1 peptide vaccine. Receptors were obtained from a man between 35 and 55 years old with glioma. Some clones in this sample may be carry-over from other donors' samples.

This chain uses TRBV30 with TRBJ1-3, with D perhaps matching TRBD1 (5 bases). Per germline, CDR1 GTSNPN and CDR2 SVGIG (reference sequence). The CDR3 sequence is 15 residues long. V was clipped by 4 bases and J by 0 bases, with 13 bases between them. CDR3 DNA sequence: TGTGCCTGGACCGCGGGACGCTCCTCTGGAAACACCATATATTTT. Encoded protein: CAWTAGRSSGNTIYF. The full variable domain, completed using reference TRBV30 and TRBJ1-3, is SQTIHQWPATLVQPVGSPLSLECTVEGTSNPNLYWYRQAAGRGLQLLFYSVGIGQISSEVPQNLSASRPQDRQFILSSKKLLLSDSGFYLCAWTAGRSSGNTIYFGEGSWLTVV.

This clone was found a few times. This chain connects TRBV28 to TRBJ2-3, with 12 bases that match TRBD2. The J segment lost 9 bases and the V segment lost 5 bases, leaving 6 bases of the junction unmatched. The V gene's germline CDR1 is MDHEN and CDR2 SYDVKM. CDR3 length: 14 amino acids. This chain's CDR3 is CASSLAGGLSTQYF. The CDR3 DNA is TGTGCCAGCAGTCTAGCGGGGGGGTTGTCAACGCAGTATTTT.

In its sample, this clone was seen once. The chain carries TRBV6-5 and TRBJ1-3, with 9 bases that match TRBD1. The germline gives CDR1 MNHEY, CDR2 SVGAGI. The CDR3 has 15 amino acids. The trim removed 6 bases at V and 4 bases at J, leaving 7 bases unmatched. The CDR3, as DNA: TGTGCCAGCAGCCCGGGGACAGGGCAAGGAAACACCATATATTTT. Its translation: CASSPGTGQGNTIYF.